This T cell receptor beta chain was identified in a study of blood T cell repertoires in COVID-19. The wider study: T cells, B-cell-depleted T cells, or PBMCs supplied cDNA or gDNA.

Germline V gives CDR1 SGHRS, CDR2 YFSETQ. Trimming shortened V by 0 bases and J by 7 bases, and 14 bases separated the two germline ends. The CDR3 is 16 amino acids. Per the authors' pipeline: It was from reference gene primer amplification that nucleated cell counts were estimated. Some clones are missing from TCRdb's copy, which holds only in-frame ones; the method was immunoSEQ multiplex PCR. The V and J calls and clone size are taken from that table; D and trimming were inferred from the DNA. This sample has just under 300,000 clones, with around 90% found just once. The sample taken for sequencing was peripheral blood. The source of this sequence is a man between 65 and 80 years old with acute or convalescent COVID-19. The chain links TRBV5-1 to TRBJ1-6; D unresolved. For the CDR3, the DNA is TGCGCCAGCAGCTTGGCTTCCCGGGGAGGCAATTCACCCCTCCACTTT. It is translated as CASSLASRGGNSPLHF. The full variable domain, its missing parts supplied by reference TRBV5-1 and TRBJ1-6, is KAGVTQTPRYLIKTRGQQVTLSCSPISGHRSVSWYQQTPGQGLQFLFEYFSETQRNKGNFPGRFSGRQFSNSRSEMNVSTLELGDSALYLCASSLASRGGNSPLHFGNGTRLTVT.